This T cell receptor (beta chain) emerged from a study of T cells in localized non-small cell lung cancer. Study outcomes and limitations: Tumor samples were not multi-region, leaving intratumor heterogeneity unexcluded. Higher blood T cell density tracked longer overall survival. Of the tissues analyzed, uninvolved adjacent lung showed maximal T cell clonality, greater than tumor. Out of the top 100 tumor clones, a median 57 were seen in adjacent lung.

Using immunoSEQ multiplex PCR, the repertoire was profiled, and TCRdb retains in-frame clones only, with some absent. The data contain around 16,000 clones, about 88% of them singletons. As regards this clone: The antigen is not known.

This TCR was sampled from a male donor aged 60 or over with stage I lung adenocarcinoma. The sequencing used peripheral blood, collected before any cancer treatment.

The CDR3 coding sequence is TGTGCCAGCAGTTACTCGACGGGTCGGGGACAGCAGTACTTC. It specifies CASSYSTGRGQQYF. The chain recombines TRBV6-5 with TRBJ2-7; D might be TRBD1 or TRBD2, each matching 5 bases. CDR1 and CDR2 from the germline V gene are MNHEY and SVGAGI. With 0 bases removed from V and 8 bases from J, the gap between germline ends came to 14 bases. This CDR3 has 14 residues.